Listed below are T cell receptor beta chains from one sample, sequenced in a study of identical twins. TCRdb reprocessed the 5' RACE reads with MiXCR, giving one entry per CDR3 protein. The sample lists roughly 690,000 distinct CDR3 sequences; 5.5% to 7.5% were seen once. The material sequenced was naive T cells sorted from blood. These receptors were collected from a man aged 18-30 years in good health. Each CDR3 is given with its conserved first and last residue. The D gene is left open where the match is weak. Not all rows give a size; the values are once, few, many and, for expanded clones, a class.

clone size,V gene,D gene,J gene,CDR3 DNA,CDR3 protein
many,TRBV20-1,TRBD2,TRBJ2-7,TGCAGTGCTAGGTTCCCGGGACTAGCCCTCTTCTACGAGCAGTACTTC,CSARFPGLALFYEQYF
many,TRBV10-3,TRBD2,TRBJ2-1,TGTGCCATCAGTGGCGGGACTAGCGGGAATAATGAGCAGTTCTTC,CAISGGTSGNNEQFF
NA,TRBV12-3/TRBV12-4,TRBD2,TRBJ2-3,TGTGCCAGCAGTAGCACGGGAGGGGTCACAGATACGCAGTATTTT,CASSSTGGVTDTQYF
NA,TRBV7-9,NA,TRBJ2-3,TGTGCCAGCAGCTTAGATGAGGGGACCACGGAATCGGATACGCAGTATTTT,CASSLDEGTTESDTQYF
many,TRBV12-3/TRBV12-4,TRBD2,TRBJ2-1,TGTGCCAGCAGTTTAGGACTAGCGGGAGGTATATCCTACAATGAGCAGTTCTTC,CASSLGLAGGISYNEQFF
NA,TRBV7-9,TRBD1,TRBJ2-5,TGTGCCAGCAGCCGCAATTTGGGACAGTCCGAAACCCAGTACTTC,CASSRNLGQSETQYF
many,TRBV28,NA,TRBJ2-7,TGTGCCAGCAGCTCACCCTCCTACGAGCAGTACTTC,CASSSPSYEQYF
many,TRBV5-1,TRBD1,TRBJ2-1,TGCGCCAGCAGCTTGGGGACAGGGGTAGCCTACAATGAGCAGTTCTTC,CASSLGTGVAYNEQFF
NA,TRBV5-1,NA,TRBJ2-3,TGCGCCAGCAGACCGGACACAGATACGCAGTATTTT,CASRPDTDTQYF
few,TRBV4-1,TRBD1,TRBJ2-1,TGCGCCAGCAGCCAACCGACAGGGGGGCCCTACAATGAGCAGTTCTTC,CASSQPTGGPYNEQFF
few,TRBV12-3/TRBV12-4,TRBD2,TRBJ2-1,TGTGCCAGCATCCCCTATAGCGGGAGATTCCTCTTC,CASIPYSGRFLF
many,TRBV6-5,TRBD2,TRBJ2-5,TGTGCCAGCAGTTGGGGGACTAGCGGGAAAGAGACCCAGTACTTC,CASSWGTSGKETQYF
many,TRBV20-1,NA,TRBJ2-3,TGCAGTGCTAGAGAACTGGGAACAGATACGCAGTATTTT,CSARELGTDTQYF
NA,TRBV6-2/TRBV6-3,NA,TRBJ2-7,TGTGCCAGCAGGGTACAGGGCCCCCACGAGCAGTACTTC,CASRVQGPHEQYF
many,TRBV5-1,NA,TRBJ2-1,TGCGCCAGCAGCTTGGTAGACCGGGGCGCGTATGAGCAGTTCTTC,CASSLVDRGAYEQFF
few,TRBV4-1,TRBD1,TRBJ1-1,TGCGCCAGCAGCCATGAGACAGGGGGAAGGACTGAAGCTTTCTTT,CASSHETGGRTEAFF
many,TRBV29-1,NA,TRBJ2-3,TGCAGCGTTGAGGGCAGGGCAACGGGGGACACAGATACGCAGTATTTT,CSVEGRATGDTDTQYF
NA,TRBV6-1,NA,TRBJ2-3,TGTGCCAGCACACTAGGACCTAGCACAGATACGCAGTATTTT,CASTLGPSTDTQYF
few,TRBV19,NA,TRBJ2-3,TGTGCCAGTAGCAACAAGCCATATGGTAAAGGTGCAGATACGCAGTATTTT,CASSNKPYGKGADTQYF
many,TRBV30,NA,TRBJ2-5,TGTGCCTGGAGTGTGCGACGGCCTGGGGAGACCCAGTACTTC,CAWSVRRPGETQYF
many,TRBV12-3/TRBV12-4,TRBD2,TRBJ2-1,TGTGCCAGCAGCCGGCTGACGTCGAGCGGGAGCAAGGGTGATGAGCAGTTCTTC,CASSRLTSSGSKGDEQFF
few,TRBV20-1,NA,TRBJ2-1,TGCAGTGCTAGAGGGGCCGGCGAAAGCTCCTACAATGAGCAGTTCTTC,CSARGAGESSYNEQFF
few,TRBV11-1,NA,TRBJ1-6,TGTGCCAGCAGCAACGACAGGCTACGGTCACCCCTCCACTTT,CASSNDRLRSPLHF
NA,TRBV7-2,NA,TRBJ2-7,TGTGCCAGCAGCGTGACCGGGACTGAGTTCGGGGAGCAGTACTTC,CASSVTGTEFGEQYF
many,TRBV27,NA,TRBJ2-5,TGTGCCAGCAGTAACAGGCAGGCGATAGAGACCCAGTACTTC,CASSNRQAIETQYF
few,TRBV14,NA,TRBJ2-3,TGTGCCAGCAGCCCCCAGGGATGGAACACAGATACGCAGTATTTT,CASSPQGWNTDTQYF
many,TRBV5-1,TRBD2,TRBJ2-2,TGCGCCAGCAGCTTGAGCGGGGATCGGAACACCGGGGAGCTGTTTTTT,CASSLSGDRNTGELFF
many,TRBV24-1,NA,TRBJ2-7,TGTGCCACCAGCTCCGGGACACAACCCCCCTACGAGCAGTACTTC,CATSSGTQPPYEQYF
many,TRBV27,NA,TRBJ1-1,TGTGCCAGCAGTCTAACGCTGGGCGTTGAAGCTTTCTTT,CASSLTLGVEAFF
many,TRBV20-1,NA,TRBJ1-1,TGCAGTGCTAGTTGGGGACTGAACACTGAAGCTTTCTTT,CSASWGLNTEAFF
many,TRBV7-2,NA,TRBJ2-5,TGTGCCAGCAGCCCGGAGGGCCAGGTTCACCAAGAGACCCAGTACTTC,CASSPEGQVHQETQYF
many,TRBV15,NA,TRBJ2-3,TGTGCCACCAAGTCCCGGGAGCCCGATACGCAGTATTTT,CATKSREPDTQYF
NA,TRBV5-1,NA,TRBJ2-5,TGCGCCAGCAGCTTGAAGGGGAGCCAAGAGACCCAGTACTTC,CASSLKGSQETQYF
many,TRBV20-1,NA,TRBJ2-1,TGCAGTGCTAGAGATTATACGGATGAGCAGTTCTTC,CSARDYTDEQFF
NA,TRBV11-2,TRBD2,TRBJ2-7,TGTGCCAGCAGCTTAGGACTAGCGGGACAACTCTCACCGTACGAGCAGTACTTC,CASSLGLAGQLSPYEQYF
few,TRBV30,TRBD1,TRBJ1-4,TGTGCCTGGAGCGGTACGGAGGGGGCGGAGGAAAAACTGTTTTTT,CAWSGTEGAEEKLFF
many,TRBV20-1,TRBD1,TRBJ2-3,TGCAGTTCTCCGGACAGGGGGAATTTGCAGTATTTT,CSSPDRGNLQYF
NA,TRBV9,NA,TRBJ1-1,TGTGCCAGCAGCGTAGTAGGAGGTGGGGCGACTGAAGCTTTCTTT,CASSVVGGGATEAFF
few,TRBV5-1,NA,TRBJ1-5,TGCGCCAGCAGCGCAGAGCCGGGACAAATTCAGCCCCAGCATTTT,CASSAEPGQIQPQHF
NA,TRBV18,TRBD1,TRBJ2-7,TGTGCCAGCTCACCAGGGACAGGGGGCGGCGAGCAGTACTTC,CASSPGTGGGEQYF
NA,TRBV5-1,NA,TRBJ1-1,TGCGCCAGCCATTCGGGTCTGGTTAACACTGAAGCTTTCTTT,CASHSGLVNTEAFF
NA,TRBV7-9,NA,TRBJ2-3,TGTGCCAGCAGCCCGGGACGGCAAACGACAGATACGCAGTATTTT,CASSPGRQTTDTQYF
NA,TRBV6-5,NA,TRBJ1-3,TGTGCCAGCAGTTACTCAAGGAAGACCTCTGGAAACACCATATATTTT,CASSYSRKTSGNTIYF
NA,TRBV2,TRBD1,TRBJ1-2,TGTGCCAGCAGTGAAGAGGACAGGGATAGAGGGCCCCATGGCTACACCTTC,CASSEEDRDRGPHGYTF
NA,TRBV12-3/TRBV12-4,NA,TRBJ1-5,TGTGCCAGCAGTGTAGACCGGGCTAATCAGCCCCAGCATTTT,CASSVDRANQPQHF
few,TRBV5-1,NA,TRBJ2-3,TGCGCCAGCAGCCTCGGGGGGCCCGCGGCAGATACGCAGTATTTT,CASSLGGPAADTQYF
few,TRBV6-1,NA,TRBJ1-5,TGTGCCAGCAGTGAATCGCTAGGTGGCCAGCCCCAGCATTTT,CASSESLGGQPQHF
few,TRBV27,NA,TRBJ2-5,TGTGCCAGCAGTTTCTGGCAGGACCAAGAGACCCAGTACTTC,CASSFWQDQETQYF
few,TRBV12-3/TRBV12-4,TRBD2,TRBJ2-5,TGTGCCAGCAGACGACCTCGCGGGGGACTAACGGAGACCCAGTACTTC,CASRRPRGGLTETQYF
many,TRBV5-1,TRBD1,TRBJ1-5,TGCGCCAGCAGCCCTGGACAGGGTCGACAGCCCCAGCATTTT,CASSPGQGRQPQHF
many,TRBV25-1,NA,TRBJ2-1,TGTGCCAGCAGTGTATGGGACCAGGGGAATGAGCAGTTCTTC,CASSVWDQGNEQFF
NA,TRBV9,NA,TRBJ2-1,TGTGCCAGCAGCTCCCGGATCGGGTACAATGAGCAGTTCTTC,CASSSRIGYNEQFF
NA,TRBV20-1,NA,TRBJ2-3,TGCAGTGCGACCCCCGACAGCAGATCTAGCACAGATACGCAGTATTTT,CSATPDSRSSTDTQYF
many,TRBV9,NA,TRBJ1-4,TGTGCCAGCAGCGTAGAGGGTGAAAAACTGTTTTTT,CASSVEGEKLFF
NA,TRBV11-2,TRBD1,TRBJ1-5,TGTGCCAGCAGCCCGGACAGGTCATTCAATCAACCCCAGCATTTT,CASSPDRSFNQPQHF